Below, 3 T cell receptor beta chains from the same sample are listed, as sequenced in a study of tumor-infiltrating lymphocytes in localized non-small cell lung cancer. The table came from immunoSEQ multiplex PCR; TCRdb's copy has only in-frame clones and leaves some out. The data contain fewer than 20,000 clones, about four fifths of them singletons. The specimen was lung tumor tissue. Every receptor here comes from a human donor with non-small cell lung cancer.

J is TRBJ1-2 and V is TRBV4-2; the match to TRBD1 covers 7 bases. The germline V gene has CDR1 LGHNA and CDR2 YNFKEQ. CDR3 size: 14 residues. The junction had 7 bases not matched to a gene; V was cut back by 3 bases and J by 6 bases. CDR3 in DNA: TGTGCCAGCAGCCAGTTACAGGGGAGGGATGGCTACACCTTC. The encoded protein is CASSQLQGRDGYTF.

The chain couples TRBV7-6 to TRBJ1-1; D is possibly TRBD1 (5 bases). Germline V CDR1 and CDR2: SGHVS, FNYEAQ. This CDR3 spans 15 amino acids. The V gene lost 1 base and the J gene lost 8 bases, with 17 bases spanning the gap. Here the CDR3 reads CASSLDQGNMGEAFF. CDR3 DNA sequence: TGTGCCAGCAGCTTAGACCAGGGCAATATGGGAGAAGCTTTCTTT.

The rearrangement joins TRBV29-1 to TRBJ1-4; TRBD1 is a possible D gene (5 bases). The CDR3 loop spans 16 amino acids. Germline V CDR1 and CDR2: SQVTM, ANQGSEA. V shed 6 bases and J shed 2 bases, with 19 bases lying between them. The CDR3 protein is CSVQGTFSDTNEKLFF. CDR3 in DNA: TGCAGCGTCCAAGGGACTTTTAGCGACACTAATGAAAAACTGTTTTTT.